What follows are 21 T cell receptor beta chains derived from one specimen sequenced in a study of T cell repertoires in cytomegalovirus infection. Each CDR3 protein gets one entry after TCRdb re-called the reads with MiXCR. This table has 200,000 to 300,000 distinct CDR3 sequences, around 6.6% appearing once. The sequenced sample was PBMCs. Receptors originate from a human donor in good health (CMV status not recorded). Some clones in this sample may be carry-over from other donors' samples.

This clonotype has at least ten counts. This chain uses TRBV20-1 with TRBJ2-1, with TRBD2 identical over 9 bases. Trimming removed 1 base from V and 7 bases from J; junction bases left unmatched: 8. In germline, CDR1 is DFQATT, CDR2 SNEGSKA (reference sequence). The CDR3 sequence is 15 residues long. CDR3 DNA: TGCAGTGCTAGAGGTCGGCCTAGCGGGGTAAATGAGCAGTTCTTC. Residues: CSARGRPSGVNEQFF.

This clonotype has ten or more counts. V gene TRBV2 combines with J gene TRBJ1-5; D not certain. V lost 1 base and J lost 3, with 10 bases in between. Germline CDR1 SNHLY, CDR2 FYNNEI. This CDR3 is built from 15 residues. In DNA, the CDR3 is TGTGCCAGCAGTGAAGGATCGTCCATCAATCAGCCCCAGCATTTT. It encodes CASSEGSSINQPQHF.

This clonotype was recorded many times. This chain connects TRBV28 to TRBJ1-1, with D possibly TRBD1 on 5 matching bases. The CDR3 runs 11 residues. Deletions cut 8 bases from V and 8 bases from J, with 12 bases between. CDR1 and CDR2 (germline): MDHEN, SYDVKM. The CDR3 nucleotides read TGTGCCAGCCTTCGGGACGCAGAAGCTTTCTTT. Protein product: CASLRDAEAFF.

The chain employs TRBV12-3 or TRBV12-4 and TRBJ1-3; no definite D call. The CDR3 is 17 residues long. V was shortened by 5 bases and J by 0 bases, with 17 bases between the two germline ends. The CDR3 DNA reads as TGTGCCAGCAGTCCCGGACGGAAGAGTCTCTCTGGAAACACCATATATTTT. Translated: CASSPGRKSLSGNTIYF.

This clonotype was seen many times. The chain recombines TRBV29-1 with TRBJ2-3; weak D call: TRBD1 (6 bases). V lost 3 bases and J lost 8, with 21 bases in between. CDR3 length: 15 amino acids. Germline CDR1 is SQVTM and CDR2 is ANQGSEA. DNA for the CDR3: TGCAGCGTTGACGTACAGGGTGGAGTTCAGGGTACGCAGTATTTT. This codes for CSVDVQGGVQGTQYF.

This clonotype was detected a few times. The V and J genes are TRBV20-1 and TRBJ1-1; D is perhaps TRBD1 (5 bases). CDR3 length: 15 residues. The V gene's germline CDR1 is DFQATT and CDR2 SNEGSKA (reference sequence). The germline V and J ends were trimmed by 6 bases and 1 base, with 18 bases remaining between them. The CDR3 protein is CSALFAGGENTEAFF. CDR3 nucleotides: TGCAGTGCCCTATTTGCCGGAGGGGAGAACACTGAAGCTTTCTTT.

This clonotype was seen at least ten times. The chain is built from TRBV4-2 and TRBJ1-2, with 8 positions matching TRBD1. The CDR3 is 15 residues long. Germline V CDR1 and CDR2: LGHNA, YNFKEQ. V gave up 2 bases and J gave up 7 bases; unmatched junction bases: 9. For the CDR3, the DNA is TGTGCCAGCAGCCAACCCAGGACAGGGCAAAGTGGCTACACCTTC. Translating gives CASSQPRTGQSGYTF.

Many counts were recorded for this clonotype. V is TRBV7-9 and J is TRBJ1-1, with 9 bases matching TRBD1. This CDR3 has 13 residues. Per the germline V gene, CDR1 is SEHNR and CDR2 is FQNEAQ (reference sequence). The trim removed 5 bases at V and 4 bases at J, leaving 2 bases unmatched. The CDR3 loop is CASSRDRATEAFF. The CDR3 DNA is TGTGCCAGCAGCCGGGACAGGGCCACTGAAGCTTTCTTT. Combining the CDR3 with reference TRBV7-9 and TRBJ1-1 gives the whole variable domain DTGVSQNPRHKITKRGQNVTFRCDPISEHNRLYWYRQTLGQGPEFLTYFQNEAQLEKSRLLSDRFSAERPKGSFSTLEIQRTEQGDSAMYLCASSRDRATEAFFGQGTRLTVV.

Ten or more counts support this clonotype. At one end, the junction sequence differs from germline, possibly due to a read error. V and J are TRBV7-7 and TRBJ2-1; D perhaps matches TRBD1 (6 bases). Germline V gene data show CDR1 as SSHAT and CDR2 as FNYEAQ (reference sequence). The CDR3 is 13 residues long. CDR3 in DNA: TGTGCTAGCAGCACCGGACAGTACAATGAGCAGTTCTTC. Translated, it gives CASSTGQYNEQFF.

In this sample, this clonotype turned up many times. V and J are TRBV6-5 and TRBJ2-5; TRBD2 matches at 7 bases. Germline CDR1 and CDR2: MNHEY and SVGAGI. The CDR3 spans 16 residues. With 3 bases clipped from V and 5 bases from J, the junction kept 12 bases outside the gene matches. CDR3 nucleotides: TGTGCCAGCAGTTATGTCGCTAGCGGTTCGTTTGAGACCCAGTACTTC. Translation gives CASSYVASGSFETQYF.

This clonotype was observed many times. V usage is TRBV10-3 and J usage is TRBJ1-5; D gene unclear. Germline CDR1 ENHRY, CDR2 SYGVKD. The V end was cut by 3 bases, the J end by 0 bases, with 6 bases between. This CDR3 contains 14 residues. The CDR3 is CAISEGYSNQPQHF. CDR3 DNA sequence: TGTGCCATCAGTGAAGGGTATAGCAATCAGCCCCAGCATTTT.

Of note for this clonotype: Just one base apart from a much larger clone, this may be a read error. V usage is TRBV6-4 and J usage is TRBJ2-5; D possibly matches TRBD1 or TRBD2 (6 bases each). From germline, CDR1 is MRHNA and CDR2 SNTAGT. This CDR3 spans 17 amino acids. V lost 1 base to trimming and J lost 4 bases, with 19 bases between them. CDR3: CASSDFASGEGGETQYF. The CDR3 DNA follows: TGTGCCAGCAGTGACTTCGCATCGGGGGAAGGGGGAGAGACCCAGTACTTC.

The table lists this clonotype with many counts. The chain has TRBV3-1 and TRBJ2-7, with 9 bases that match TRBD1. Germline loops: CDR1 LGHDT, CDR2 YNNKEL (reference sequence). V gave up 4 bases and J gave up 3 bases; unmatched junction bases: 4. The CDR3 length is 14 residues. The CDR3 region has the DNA TGTGCCAGCAGCCCCCGGGACAGGGTCTACGAGCAGTACTTC. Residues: CASSPRDRVYEQYF.

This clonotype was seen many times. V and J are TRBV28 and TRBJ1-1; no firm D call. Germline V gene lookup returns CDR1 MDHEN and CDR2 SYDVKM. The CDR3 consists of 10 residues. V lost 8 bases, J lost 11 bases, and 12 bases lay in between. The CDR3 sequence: CASGEIEAFF. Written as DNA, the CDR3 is TGTGCCAGCGGGGAGATCGAGGCTTTCTTT.

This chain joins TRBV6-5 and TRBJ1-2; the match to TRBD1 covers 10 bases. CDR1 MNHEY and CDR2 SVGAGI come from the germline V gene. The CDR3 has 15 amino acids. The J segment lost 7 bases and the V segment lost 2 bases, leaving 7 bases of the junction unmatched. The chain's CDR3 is CASSYIRTGGGGYTF. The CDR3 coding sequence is TGTGCCAGCAGTTACATCCGGACAGGGGGAGGTGGCTACACCTTC.

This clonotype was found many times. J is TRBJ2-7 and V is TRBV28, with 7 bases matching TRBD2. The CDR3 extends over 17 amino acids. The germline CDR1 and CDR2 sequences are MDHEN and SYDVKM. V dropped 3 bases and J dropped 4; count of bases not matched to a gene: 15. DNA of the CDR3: TGTGCCAGCAGTTTTCCTTCGTTTGGCAGGGAGGGATACGAGCAGTACTTC. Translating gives CASSFPSFGREGYEQYF.

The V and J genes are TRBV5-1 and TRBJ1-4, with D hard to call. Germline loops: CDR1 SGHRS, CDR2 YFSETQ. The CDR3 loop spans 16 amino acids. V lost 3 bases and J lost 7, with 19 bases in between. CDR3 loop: CASSSGQEASIEKLFF. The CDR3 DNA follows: TGCGCCAGCAGCTCGGGCCAGGAAGCCTCTATTGAAAAACTGTTTTTT.

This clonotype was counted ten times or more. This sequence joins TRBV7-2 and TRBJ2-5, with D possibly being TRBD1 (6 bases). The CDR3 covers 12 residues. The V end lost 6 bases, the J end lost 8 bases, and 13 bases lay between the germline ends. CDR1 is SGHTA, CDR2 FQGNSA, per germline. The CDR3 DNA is TGTGCCAGCAGGGCACAGGGTTCAACCCAGTACTTC. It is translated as CASRAQGSTQYF.

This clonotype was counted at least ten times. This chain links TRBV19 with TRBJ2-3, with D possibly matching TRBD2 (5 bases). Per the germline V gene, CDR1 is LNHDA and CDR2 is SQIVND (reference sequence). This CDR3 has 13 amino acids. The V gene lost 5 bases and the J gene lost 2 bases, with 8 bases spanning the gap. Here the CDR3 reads CASSPGYTDTQYF. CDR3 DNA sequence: TGTGCCAGTAGTCCGGGATACACAGATACGCAGTATTTT.

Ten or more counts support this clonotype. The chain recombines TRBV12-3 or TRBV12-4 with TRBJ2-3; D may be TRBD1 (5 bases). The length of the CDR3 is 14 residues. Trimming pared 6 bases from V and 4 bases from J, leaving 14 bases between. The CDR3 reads CASRPGQVSDTQYF. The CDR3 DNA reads TGTGCCAGCAGACCCGGACAAGTGTCAGATACGCAGTATTTT.

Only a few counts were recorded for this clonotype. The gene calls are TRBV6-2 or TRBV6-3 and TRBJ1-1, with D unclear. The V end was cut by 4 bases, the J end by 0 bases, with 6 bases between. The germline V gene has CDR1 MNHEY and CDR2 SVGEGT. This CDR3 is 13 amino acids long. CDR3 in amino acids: CASSWRVNTEAFF. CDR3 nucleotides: TGTGCCAGCAGTTGGCGGGTGAACACTGAAGCTTTCTTT.